The clone carrying this TCR beta chain was recorded a few times. No antigen is known for it. In germline, CDR1 is MNHNS, CDR2 SASEGT. The V end was cut by 8 bases, the J end by 7 bases, with 27 bases between. This CDR3 is built from 18 residues. RNA transcripts gave rise to amplified TCR beta CDR3 regions. A first-round RT-PCR of the TCR CDR3 used the HTBI primer set. TCRdb used MiXCR to reprocess the multiplex PCR reads, holding one entry per CDR3 protein. Here the sample spans approximately 430,000 distinct CDR3 sequences, 15% to 19% being singletons. The sample comes from a study of T cells in Graves' hyperthyroidism and ophthalmopathy. Study conclusions and caveats: Also found in blood were most expanded thyroid clonotypes above 0.001.

The sequence was collected from a woman between 18 and 29 years old with Graves' hyperthyroidism. The sample comprised blood. The chain couples TRBV6-1 to TRBJ1-6; D ambiguous. The CDR3 region is CASRVGGISLNRNSPLHF. The DNA for the CDR3 is TGTGCCAGCCGGGTTGGAGGGATTAGCCTAAATAGGAATTCACCCCTCCACTTT.